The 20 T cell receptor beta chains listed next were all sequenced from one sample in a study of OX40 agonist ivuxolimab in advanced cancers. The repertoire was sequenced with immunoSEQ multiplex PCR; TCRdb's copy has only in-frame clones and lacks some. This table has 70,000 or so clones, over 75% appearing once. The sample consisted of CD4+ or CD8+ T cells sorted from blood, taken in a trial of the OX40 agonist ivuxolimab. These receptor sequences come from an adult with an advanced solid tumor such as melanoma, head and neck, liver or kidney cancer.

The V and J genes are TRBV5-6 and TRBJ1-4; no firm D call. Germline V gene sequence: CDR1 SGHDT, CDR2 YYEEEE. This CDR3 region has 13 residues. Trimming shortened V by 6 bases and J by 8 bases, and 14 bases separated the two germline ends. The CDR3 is CASTIVGLEKLFF. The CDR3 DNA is TGTGCCAGCACCATCGTAGGGTTAGAAAAACTGTTTTTT.

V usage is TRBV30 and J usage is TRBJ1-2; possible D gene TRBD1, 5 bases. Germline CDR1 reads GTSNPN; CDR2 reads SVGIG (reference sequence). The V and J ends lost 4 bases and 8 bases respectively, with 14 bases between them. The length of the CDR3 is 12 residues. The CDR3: CAWTRDLGGYTF. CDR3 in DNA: TGTGCCTGGACGAGGGACCTTGGAGGCTACACCTTC. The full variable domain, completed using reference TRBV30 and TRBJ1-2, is SQTIHQWPATLVQPVGSPLSLECTVEGTSNPNLYWYRQAAGRGLQLLFYSVGIGQISSEVPQNLSASRPQDRQFILSSKKLLLSDSGFYLCAWTRDLGGYTFGSGTRLTVV.

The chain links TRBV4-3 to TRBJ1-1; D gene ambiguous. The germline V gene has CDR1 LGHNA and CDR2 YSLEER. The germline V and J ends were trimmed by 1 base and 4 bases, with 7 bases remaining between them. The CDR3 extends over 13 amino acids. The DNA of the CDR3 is TGCGCCAGCAGCCAAGGCGGAAGCACTGAAGCTTTCTTT. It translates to CASSQGGSTEAFF.

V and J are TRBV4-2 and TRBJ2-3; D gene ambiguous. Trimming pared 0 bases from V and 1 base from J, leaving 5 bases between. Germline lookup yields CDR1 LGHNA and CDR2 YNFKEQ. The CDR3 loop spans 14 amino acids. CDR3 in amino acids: CASSQERRTDTQYF. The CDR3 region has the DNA TGTGCCAGCAGCCAAGAGCGGCGCACAGATACGCAGTATTTT.

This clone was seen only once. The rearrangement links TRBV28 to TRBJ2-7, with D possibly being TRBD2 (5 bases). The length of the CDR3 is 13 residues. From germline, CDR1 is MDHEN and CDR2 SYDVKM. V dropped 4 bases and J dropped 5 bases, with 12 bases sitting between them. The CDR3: CASSSGKAHEQYF. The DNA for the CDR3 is TGTGCCAGCAGTTCCGGGAAGGCCCACGAGCAGTACTTC.

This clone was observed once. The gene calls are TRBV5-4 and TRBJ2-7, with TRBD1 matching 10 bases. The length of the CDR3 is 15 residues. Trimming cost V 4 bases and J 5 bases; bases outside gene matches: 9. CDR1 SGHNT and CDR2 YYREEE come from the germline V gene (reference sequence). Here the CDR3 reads CASSRWDRGGHEQYF. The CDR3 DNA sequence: TGTGCCAGCAGCAGATGGGACAGGGGAGGCCACGAGCAGTACTTC.

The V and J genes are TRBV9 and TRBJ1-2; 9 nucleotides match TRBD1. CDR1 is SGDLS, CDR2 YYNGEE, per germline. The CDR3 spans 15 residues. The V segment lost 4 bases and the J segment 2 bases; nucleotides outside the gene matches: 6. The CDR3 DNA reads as TGTGCCAGCAGCTCCCGGACAGGGGAAAACTATGGCTACACCTTC. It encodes CASSSRTGENYGYTF. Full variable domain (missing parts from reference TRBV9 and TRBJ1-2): DSGVTQTPKHLITATGQRVTLRCSPRSGDLSVYWYQQSLDQGLQFLIQYYNGEERAKGNILERFSAQQFPDLHSELNLSSLELGDSALYFCASSSRTGENYGYTFGSGTRLTVV.

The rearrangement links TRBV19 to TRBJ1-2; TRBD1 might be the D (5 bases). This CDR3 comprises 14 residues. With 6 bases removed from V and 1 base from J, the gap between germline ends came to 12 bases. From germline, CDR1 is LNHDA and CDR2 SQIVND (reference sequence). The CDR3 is CASRSLQGNYGYTF. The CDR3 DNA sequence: TGTGCCAGTAGGAGCCTTCAGGGTAACTATGGCTACACCTTC.

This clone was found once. CDR3 sequence: CASSPRQGKGTDTQYF. DNA of the CDR3: TGTGCCAGCAGCCCTCGACAGGGAAAGGGCACAGATACGCAGTATTTT. The gene calls are TRBV9 and TRBJ2-3, with 7 positions matching TRBD1. The V gene end was trimmed by 4 bases and the J gene end by 1 base; junction bases not matched to a gene: 9. CDR1 SGDLS and CDR2 YYNGEE come from the germline V gene. The length of the CDR3 is 16 residues.

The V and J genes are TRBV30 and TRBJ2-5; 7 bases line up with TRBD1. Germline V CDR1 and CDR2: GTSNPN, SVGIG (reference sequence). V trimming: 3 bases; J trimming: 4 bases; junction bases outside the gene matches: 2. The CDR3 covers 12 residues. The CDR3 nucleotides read TGTGCCTGGAGCCGGGACAGAGAGACCCAGTACTTC. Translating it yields CAWSRDRETQYF.

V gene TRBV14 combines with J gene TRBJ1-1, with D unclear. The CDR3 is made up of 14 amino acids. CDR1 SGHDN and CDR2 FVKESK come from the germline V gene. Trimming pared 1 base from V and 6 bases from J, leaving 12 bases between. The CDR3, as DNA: TGTGCCAGCAGCCAAGGAGGCAGAACGGCTGAAGCTTTCTTT. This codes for CASSQGGRTAEAFF.

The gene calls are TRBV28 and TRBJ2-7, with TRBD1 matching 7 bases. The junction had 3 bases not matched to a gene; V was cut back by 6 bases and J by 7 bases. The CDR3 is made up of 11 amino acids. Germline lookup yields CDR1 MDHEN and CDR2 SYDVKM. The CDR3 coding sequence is TGTGCCAGCAGCGCGGACAGGGAGCAGTACTTC. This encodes CASSADREQYF. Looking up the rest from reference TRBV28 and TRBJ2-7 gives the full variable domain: DVKVTQSSRYLVKRTGEKVFLECVQDMDHENMFWYRQDPGLGLRLIYFSYDVKMKEKGDIPEGYSVSREKKERFSLILESASTNQTSMYLCASSADREQYFGPGTRLTVT.

The CDR3 loop reads CASSYHLGRAGQPQHF. CDR3 DNA: TGTGCCAGCAGCTACCACTTGGGGCGGGCGGGCCAGCCCCAGCATTTT. This chain connects TRBV28 to TRBJ1-5, with D possibly matching TRBD1 (5 bases). CDR3 length: 16 amino acids. V lost 6 bases and J lost 7, with 22 bases in between. CDR1 and CDR2 from the germline V gene are MDHEN and SYDVKM.

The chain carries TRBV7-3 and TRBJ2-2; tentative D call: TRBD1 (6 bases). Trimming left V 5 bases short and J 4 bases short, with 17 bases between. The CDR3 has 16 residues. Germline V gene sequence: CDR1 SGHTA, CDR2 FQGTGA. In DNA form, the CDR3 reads TGTGCCAGCAGCCCATACAGGGAAATTGGCACCGGGGAGCTGTTTTTT. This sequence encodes CASSPYREIGTGELFF.

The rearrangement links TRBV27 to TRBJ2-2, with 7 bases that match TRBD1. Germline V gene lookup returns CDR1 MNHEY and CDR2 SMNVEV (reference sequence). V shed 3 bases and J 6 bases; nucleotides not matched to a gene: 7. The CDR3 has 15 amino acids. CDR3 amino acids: CASSLGQKRPGELFF. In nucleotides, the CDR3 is TGTGCCAGCAGTTTGGGACAGAAAAGGCCCGGGGAGCTGTTTTTT.

DNA for the CDR3: TGTGCCAGCAGACCCGGGGACAGGCCGAACACTGAAGCTTTCTTT. Protein sequence: CASRPGDRPNTEAFF. The chain employs TRBV6-5 and TRBJ1-1; TRBD1 matches at 8 bases. The CDR3 extends over 15 amino acids. J gave up 1 base and V 6 bases, and 7 bases lay outside the gene matches. CDR1 MNHEY and CDR2 SVGAGI come from the germline V gene.

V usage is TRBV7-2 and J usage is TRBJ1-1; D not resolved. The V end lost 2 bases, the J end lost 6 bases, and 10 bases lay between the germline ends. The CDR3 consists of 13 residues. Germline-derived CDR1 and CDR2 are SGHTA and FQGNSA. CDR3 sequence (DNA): TGTGCCAGCAGCTTACTAACCCTATCTGAAGCTTTCTTT. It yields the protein CASSLLTLSEAFF.

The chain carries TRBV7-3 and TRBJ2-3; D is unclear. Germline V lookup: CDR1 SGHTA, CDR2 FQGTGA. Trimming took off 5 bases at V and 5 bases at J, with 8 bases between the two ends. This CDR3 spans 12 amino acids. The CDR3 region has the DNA TGTGCCAGCAGCGGCTATGGAGATACGCAGTATTTT. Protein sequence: CASSGYGDTQYF.

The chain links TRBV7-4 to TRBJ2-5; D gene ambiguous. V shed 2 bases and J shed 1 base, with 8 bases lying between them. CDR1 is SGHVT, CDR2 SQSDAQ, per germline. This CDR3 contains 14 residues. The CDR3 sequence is CASSLCPAQETQYF. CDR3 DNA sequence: TGTGCCAGCAGCTTATGTCCAGCCCAAGAGACCCAGTACTTC. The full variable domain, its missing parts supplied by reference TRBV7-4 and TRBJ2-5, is GAGVSQSPRYKVAKRGRDVALRCDSISGHVTLYWYRQTLGQGSEVLTYSQSDAQRDKSGRPSGRFSAERPERSVSTLKIQRTEQGDSAVYLCASSLCPAQETQYFGPGTRLLVL.

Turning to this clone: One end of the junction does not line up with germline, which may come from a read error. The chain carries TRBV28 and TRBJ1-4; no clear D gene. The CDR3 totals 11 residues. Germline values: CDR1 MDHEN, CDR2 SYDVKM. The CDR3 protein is CASSFNGKTRF. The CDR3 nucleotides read TGTGCCAGCAGTTTTAATGGGAAGACGAGGTTT.